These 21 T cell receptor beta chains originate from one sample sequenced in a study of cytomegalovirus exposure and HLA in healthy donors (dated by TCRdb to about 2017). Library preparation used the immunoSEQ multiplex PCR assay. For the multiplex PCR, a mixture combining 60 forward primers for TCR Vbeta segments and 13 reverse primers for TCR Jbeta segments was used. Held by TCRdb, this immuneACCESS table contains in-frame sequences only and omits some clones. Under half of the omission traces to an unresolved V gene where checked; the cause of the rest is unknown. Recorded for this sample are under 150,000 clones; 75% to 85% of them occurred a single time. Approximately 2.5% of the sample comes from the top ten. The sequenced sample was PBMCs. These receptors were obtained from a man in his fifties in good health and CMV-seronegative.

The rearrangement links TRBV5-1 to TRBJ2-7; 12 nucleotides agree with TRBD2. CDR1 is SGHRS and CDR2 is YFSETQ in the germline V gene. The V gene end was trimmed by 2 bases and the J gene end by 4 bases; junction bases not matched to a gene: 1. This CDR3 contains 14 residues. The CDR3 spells CASSFTSGGYEQYF. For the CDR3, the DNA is TGCGCCAGCAGCTTTACTAGCGGGGGGTACGAGCAGTACTTC.

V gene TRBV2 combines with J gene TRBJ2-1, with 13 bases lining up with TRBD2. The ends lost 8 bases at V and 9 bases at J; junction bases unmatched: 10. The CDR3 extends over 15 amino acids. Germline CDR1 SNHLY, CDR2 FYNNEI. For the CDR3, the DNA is TGTGCCAGCTCCGGGAGGACTAGCGGGGGAGGTGAGCAGTTCTTC. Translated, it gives CASSGRTSGGGEQFF.

DNA of the CDR3: TGTGCCAGCAGCTTTATGGCCAGGGGGTGGGATCAGCCCCAGCATTTT. It yields the protein CASSFMARGWDQPQHF. This sequence joins TRBV7-2 and TRBJ1-5; TRBD1 matches 7 bases. CDR1 is SGHTA and CDR2 is FQGNSA in the germline V gene. CDR3 size: 16 residues. J was trimmed by 5 bases and V by 3 bases; bases with no gene match: 10.

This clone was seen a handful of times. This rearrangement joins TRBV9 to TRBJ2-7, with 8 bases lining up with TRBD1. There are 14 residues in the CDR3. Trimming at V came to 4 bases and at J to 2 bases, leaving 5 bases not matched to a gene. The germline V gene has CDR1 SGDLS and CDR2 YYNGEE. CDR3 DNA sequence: TGTGCCAGCAGCCCCCAGACAGGGGCCTACGAGCAGTACTTC. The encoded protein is CASSPQTGAYEQYF.

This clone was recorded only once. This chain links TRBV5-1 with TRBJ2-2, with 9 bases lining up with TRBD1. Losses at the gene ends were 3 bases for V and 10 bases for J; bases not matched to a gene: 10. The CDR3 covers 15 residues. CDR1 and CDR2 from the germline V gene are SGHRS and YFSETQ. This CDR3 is CASSSIQGAREELFF. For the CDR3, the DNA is TGCGCCAGCAGCTCTATACAGGGGGCGCGAGAGGAGCTGTTTTTT.

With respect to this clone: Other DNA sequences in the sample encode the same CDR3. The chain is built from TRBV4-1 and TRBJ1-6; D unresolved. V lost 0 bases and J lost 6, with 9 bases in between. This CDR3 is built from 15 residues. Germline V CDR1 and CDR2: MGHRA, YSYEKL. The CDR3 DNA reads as TGCGCCAGCAGCCAAGATTCGACTCTTAATTCACCCCTCCACTTT. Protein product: CASSQDSTLNSPLHF.

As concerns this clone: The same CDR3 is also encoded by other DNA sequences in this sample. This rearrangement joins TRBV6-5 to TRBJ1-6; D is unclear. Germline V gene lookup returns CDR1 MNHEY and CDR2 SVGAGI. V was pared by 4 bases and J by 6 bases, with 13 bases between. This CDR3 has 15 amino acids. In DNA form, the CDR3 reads TGTGCCAGCAGTTTGTCTCCACATGGTAATTCACCCCTCCACTTT. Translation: CASSLSPHGNSPLHF.

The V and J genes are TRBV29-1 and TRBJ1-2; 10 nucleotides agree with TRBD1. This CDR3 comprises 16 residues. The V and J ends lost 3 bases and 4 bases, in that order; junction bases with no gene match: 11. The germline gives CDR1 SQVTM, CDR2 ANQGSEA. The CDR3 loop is CSVDGPGTGVPYGYTF. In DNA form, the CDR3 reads TGCAGCGTTGACGGACCCGGGACAGGGGTTCCCTATGGCTACACCTTC.

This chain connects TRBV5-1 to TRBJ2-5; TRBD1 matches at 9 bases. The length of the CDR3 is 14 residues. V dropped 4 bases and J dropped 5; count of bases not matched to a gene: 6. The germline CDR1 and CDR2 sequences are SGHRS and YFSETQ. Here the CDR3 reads CASSPTGGEETQYF. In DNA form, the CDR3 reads TGCGCCAGCAGCCCGACAGGGGGTGAGGAGACCCAGTACTTC.

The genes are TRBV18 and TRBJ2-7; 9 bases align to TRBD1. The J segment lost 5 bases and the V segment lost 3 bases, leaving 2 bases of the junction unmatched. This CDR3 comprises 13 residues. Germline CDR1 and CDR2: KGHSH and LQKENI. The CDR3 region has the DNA TGTGCCAGCTCACCGGGGACAGGGAACGAGCAGTACTTC. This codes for CASSPGTGNEQYF. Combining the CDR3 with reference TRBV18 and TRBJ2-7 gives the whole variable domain NAGVMQNPRHLVRRRGQEARLRCSPMKGHSHVYWYRQLPEEGLKFMVYLQKENIIDESGMPKERFSAEFPKEGPSILRIQQVVRGDSAAYFCASSPGTGNEQYFGPGTRLTVT.

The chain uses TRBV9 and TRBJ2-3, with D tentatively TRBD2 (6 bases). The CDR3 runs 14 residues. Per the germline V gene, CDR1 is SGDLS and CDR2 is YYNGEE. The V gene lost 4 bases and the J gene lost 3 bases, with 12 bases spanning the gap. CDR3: CASSLGTSTDTQYF. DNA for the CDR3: TGTGCCAGCAGCCTCGGGACTTCGACAGATACGCAGTATTTT.

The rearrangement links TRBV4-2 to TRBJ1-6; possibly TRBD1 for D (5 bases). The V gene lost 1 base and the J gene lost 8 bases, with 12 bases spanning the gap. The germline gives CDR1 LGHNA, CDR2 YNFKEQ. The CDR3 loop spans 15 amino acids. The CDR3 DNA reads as TGTGCCAGCAGCCAAGCTGGCAGGGTGGATTCACCCCTCCACTTT. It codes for CASSQAGRVDSPLHF.

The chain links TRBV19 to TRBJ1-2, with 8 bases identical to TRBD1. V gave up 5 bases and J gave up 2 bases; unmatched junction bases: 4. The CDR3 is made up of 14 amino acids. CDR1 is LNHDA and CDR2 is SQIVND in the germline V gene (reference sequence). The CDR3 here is CASSPRQGNYGYTF. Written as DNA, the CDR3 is TGTGCCAGTAGTCCGCGACAGGGGAACTATGGCTACACCTTC. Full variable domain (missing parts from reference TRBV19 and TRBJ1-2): DGGITQSPKYLFRKEGQNVTLSCEQNLNHDAMYWYRQDPGQGLRLIYYSQIVNDFQKGDIAEGYSVSREKKESFPLTVTSAQKNPTAFYLCASSPRQGNYGYTFGSGTRLTVV.

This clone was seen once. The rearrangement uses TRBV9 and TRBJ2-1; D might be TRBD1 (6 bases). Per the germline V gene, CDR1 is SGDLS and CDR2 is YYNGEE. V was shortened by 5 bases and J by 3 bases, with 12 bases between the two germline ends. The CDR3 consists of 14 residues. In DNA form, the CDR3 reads TGTGCCAGCAGGAGGGACAATAACTACAATGAGCAGTTCTTC. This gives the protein CASRRDNNYNEQFF.

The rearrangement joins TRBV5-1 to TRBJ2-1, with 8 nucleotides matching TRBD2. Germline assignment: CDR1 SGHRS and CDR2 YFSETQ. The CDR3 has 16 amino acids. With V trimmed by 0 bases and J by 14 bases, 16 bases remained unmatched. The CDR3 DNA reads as TGCGCCAGCAGCTTGGGGCAACGGGCACTAGCGGAGGGTGAGTTCTTC. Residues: CASSLGQRALAEGEFF.

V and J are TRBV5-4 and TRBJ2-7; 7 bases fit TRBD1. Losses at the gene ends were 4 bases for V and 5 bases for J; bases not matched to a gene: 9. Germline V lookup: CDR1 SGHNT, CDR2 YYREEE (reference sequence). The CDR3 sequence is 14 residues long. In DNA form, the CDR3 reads TGTGCCAGCAGCCCCATAGGACAGGAACACGAGCAGTACTTC. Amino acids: CASSPIGQEHEQYF.

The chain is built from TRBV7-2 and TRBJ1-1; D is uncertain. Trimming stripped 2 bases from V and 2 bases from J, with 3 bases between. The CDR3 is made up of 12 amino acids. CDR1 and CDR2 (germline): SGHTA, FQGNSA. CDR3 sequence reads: CASSLINTEAFF. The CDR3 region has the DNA TGTGCCAGCAGCTTAATAAACACTGAAGCTTTCTTT.

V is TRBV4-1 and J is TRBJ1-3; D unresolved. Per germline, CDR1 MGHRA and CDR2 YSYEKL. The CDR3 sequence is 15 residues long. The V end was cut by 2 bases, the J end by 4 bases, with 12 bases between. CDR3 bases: TGCGCCAGCAGCCAACCCCGGGATTCAGGAAACACCATATATTTT. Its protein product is CASSQPRDSGNTIYF.

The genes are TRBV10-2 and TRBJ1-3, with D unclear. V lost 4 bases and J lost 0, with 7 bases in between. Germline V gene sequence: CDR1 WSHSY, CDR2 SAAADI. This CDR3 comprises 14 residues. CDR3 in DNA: TGCGCCAGCAGTGTCAGCGACTCTGGAAACACCATATATTTT. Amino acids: CASSVSDSGNTIYF.

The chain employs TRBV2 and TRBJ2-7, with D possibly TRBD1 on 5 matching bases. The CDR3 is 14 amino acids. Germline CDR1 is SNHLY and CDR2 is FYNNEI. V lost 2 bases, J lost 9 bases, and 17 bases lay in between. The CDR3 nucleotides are TGTGCCAGCAGTGAAATGCAGGGTACGAGTCTGCAGTACTTC. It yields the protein CASSEMQGTSLQYF.

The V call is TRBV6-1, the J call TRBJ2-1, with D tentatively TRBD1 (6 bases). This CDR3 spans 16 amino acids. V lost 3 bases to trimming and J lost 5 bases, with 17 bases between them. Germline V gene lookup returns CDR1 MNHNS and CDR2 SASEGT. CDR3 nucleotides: TGTGCCAGCAGTGAGGGGAGTCTAAACAGGGACAATGAGCAGTTCTTC. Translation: CASSEGSLNRDNEQFF.